Each of the 25 T cell receptor beta chains below was sequenced from the same sample in a study of regulatory T cells in long-lasting Graves disease. Sequencing libraries for TCR beta were prepared with iRepertoire HTBI primers and Arm-PCR of CDR3 regions. TCRdb itself ran the multiplex PCR reads through MiXCR, one entry per CDR3 protein. The table records 300,000 to 500,000 distinct CDR3 sequences, less than 25% of them present only once. The time point here: persistent/refractory GD, antithyroid drugs over 5 years with positive TRAb. With RNA extracted from PBMCs as input, the TCR library was made. The sample here was peripheral blood mononuclear cells (PBMCs), taken when the disease was refractory, from a patient treated with antithyroid drugs. The receptors were gathered from a female donor with Graves disease.

This clonotype has a count of ten or more. The rearrangement uses TRBV12-3 or TRBV12-4 and TRBJ2-5, with D possibly matching TRBD1 (6 bases). V dropped 3 bases and J dropped 5 bases, with 22 bases sitting between them. This CDR3 contains 17 residues. The CDR3 nucleotides read TGTGCCAGCAGTTTTAGGGGGTCCCCCGAGCGACGGGAGACCCAGTACTTC. Amino acid sequence: CASSFRGSPERRETQYF.

The sample holds a few counts of this clonotype. The chain is built from TRBV19 and TRBJ1-5; D gene ambiguous. Per germline, CDR1 LNHDA and CDR2 SQIVND (reference sequence). CDR3 size: 14 residues. V was shortened by 4 bases and J by 0 bases, with 7 bases between the two germline ends. As DNA, the CDR3 is TGTGCCAGTAGTACAGCTAATAGCAATCAGCCCCAGCATTTT. Translation: CASSTANSNQPQHF.

In this sample, this clonotype turned up once. This may arise from a read error, as a much more abundant clone is one base away. The chain links TRBV12-3 or TRBV12-4 to TRBJ1-5; the D gene is possibly TRBD1 (6 bases). CDR3 length equals 13 residues. CDR3 DNA sequence: TGTGCCAGCAGTTTTAGTAGGGGGAACCCCCGGCATTTT. It specifies CASSFSRGNPRHF.

This clonotype has just a few counts. The chain has TRBV7-2 and TRBJ2-5; TRBD1 matches at 8 bases. The CDR3 runs to 15 residues. Germline V CDR1 and CDR2: SGHTA, FQGNSA. V was pared by 5 bases and J by 5 bases, with 10 bases of the junction left unmatched. For the CDR3, the DNA is TGTGCCAGCAGCGAAAGAGGACAGGGAATGGAGACCCAGTACTTC. Its translation: CASSERGQGMETQYF.

This chain connects TRBV15 to TRBJ1-5; no definite D call. The CDR3 spans 13 residues. Trimming removed 4 bases from V and 3 bases from J, with 7 bases in between. Germline lookup yields CDR1 LNHNV and CDR2 YYDKDF (reference sequence). This chain's CDR3 is CATSKRLNQPQHF. For the CDR3, the DNA is TGTGCCACCAGCAAAAGGCTCAATCAGCCCCAGCATTTT.

This clonotype has a count of ten or more. This chain joins TRBV6-2 or TRBV6-3 and TRBJ1-2; 10 bases align to TRBD1. V gave up 5 bases and J gave up 5 bases; unmatched junction bases: 17. This CDR3 is built from 18 residues. From germline, CDR1 is MNHEY and CDR2 SVGEGT. The DNA of the CDR3 is TGTGCCAGCAGTCACCGGGACAGGGGATCGCTTTTCTATTATGGCTACACCTTC. It yields the protein CASSHRDRGSLFYYGYTF.

This clonotype was seen repeatedly, ten times or more. The chain combines TRBV6-2 or TRBV6-3 with TRBJ2-2; D remains ambiguous. Germline lookup yields CDR1 MNHEY and CDR2 SVGEGT. CDR3 length: 12 amino acids. The V end was cut by 6 bases, the J end by 6 bases, with 8 bases between. In nucleotides, the CDR3 is TGTGCCAGCAGCCGAGCCCCCGGGGAGCTGTTTTTT. This sequence encodes CASSRAPGELFF.

This clonotype showed up just a few times. The chain joins TRBV19 to TRBJ1-5, with D perhaps matching TRBD1 (5 bases). Germline CDR1 reads LNHDA; CDR2 reads SQIVND (reference sequence). CDR3 length: 16 amino acids. V lost 1 base to trimming and J lost 2 bases, with 12 bases between them. In DNA form, the CDR3 reads TGTGCCAGTAGTATAGCCTTCGGGGGAGGCAATCAGCCCCAGCATTTT. It is translated as CASSIAFGGGNQPQHF.

This clonotype appeared many times. This chain links TRBV6-5 with TRBJ1-2; 7 bases agree with TRBD1. The junction had 11 bases not matched to a gene; V was cut back by 0 bases and J by 7 bases. The CDR3 runs 16 residues. The V gene's germline CDR1 is MNHEY and CDR2 SVGAGI. CDR3 sequence: CASSYSGTVDRSGYTF. CDR3 coding DNA: TGTGCCAGCAGTTACTCGGGGACAGTGGATCGGAGTGGCTACACCTTC.

Concerning this clonotype itself: A much larger clone lies a single base off, so this may be a read error. This CDR3 reads CASSTWDRAVYEQYF. In DNA, the CDR3 is TGTGCCAGCAGTACCTGGGACAGGGCGGTCTACGAGCAGTACTTC. J is TRBJ2-7 and V is TRBV6-1, with 9 bases matching TRBD1. The ends lost 5 bases at V and 3 bases at J; junction bases unmatched: 8. Germline V lookup: CDR1 MNHNS, CDR2 SASEGT. This CDR3 spans 15 amino acids.

This clonotype was seen many times. V and J are TRBV28 and TRBJ2-7, with D uncertain. The germline V gene has CDR1 MDHEN and CDR2 SYDVKM. Between the trimmed V and J ends, which lost 2 bases and 9 bases, there was a span of 11 bases. This CDR3 has 12 amino acids. The CDR3 nucleotides are TGTGCCAGCAGTTTAGGAACCCCAGGGCAGTACTTC. Its translation is CASSLGTPGQYF.

This clonotype was counted a few times. The genes are TRBV19 and TRBJ1-5, with D perhaps matching TRBD1 (5 bases). V lost 5 bases and J lost 6, with 17 bases in between. In germline, CDR1 is LNHDA, CDR2 SQIVND (reference sequence). CDR3 length: 15 residues. The CDR3 is CASSAAPRGGQPQHF. The CDR3 DNA sequence: TGTGCCAGTAGTGCAGCCCCGAGGGGTGGTCAGCCCCAGCATTTT.

This rearrangement joins TRBV12-3 or TRBV12-4 to TRBJ2-5; D may match TRBD1 or TRBD2 (5 bases each). Trimming took 5 bases from V and 3 from J, leaving 16 bases between them. CDR3 size: 15 residues. The CDR3 spells CASSLSRDPEETQYF. For the CDR3, the DNA is TGTGCCAGCAGTCTAAGCCGGGACCCAGAAGAGACCCAGTACTTC.

This clonotype showed up many times. The V gene is TRBV28, the J gene TRBJ2-7, with D perhaps TRBD1 or TRBD2 (5 bases each). V was trimmed by 8 bases and J by 0 bases, leaving 14 bases between them. The CDR3 is made up of 14 amino acids. Germline V gene data show CDR1 as MDHEN and CDR2 as SYDVKM. CDR3 nucleotides: TGTGCCAGCCGAGGGGTATCGAGCTCCTACGAGCAGTACTTC. Translation gives CASRGVSSSYEQYF.

This chain joins TRBV19 and TRBJ2-2; perhaps TRBD2 as D (6 bases). Germline lookup yields CDR1 LNHDA and CDR2 SQIVND (reference sequence). The CDR3 runs to 14 residues. V was trimmed by 9 bases and J by 5 bases, leaving 16 bases between them. In DNA, the CDR3 is TGTGCCAGCCTCAAGGGACTGGGTACCGGGGAGCTGTTTTTT. Protein: CASLKGLGTGELFF.

This rearrangement joins TRBV5-1 to TRBJ2-3; the D gene is possibly TRBD2 (5 bases). The germline gives CDR1 SGHRS, CDR2 YFSETQ. The CDR3 has 16 residues. V was clipped by 1 base and J by 0 bases, with 12 bases between them. The CDR3 DNA follows: TGCGCCAGCAGCTTGCAGCGGTCCGCTAGCACAGATACGCAGTATTTT. Translated, it gives CASSLQRSASTDTQYF.

The chain joins TRBV6-2 or TRBV6-3 to TRBJ1-1; D not resolved. CDR1 is MNHEY and CDR2 is SVGEGT in the germline V gene. The germline V and J ends were trimmed by 2 bases and 3 bases, with 10 bases remaining between them. CDR3 length: 14 amino acids. CDR3 coding DNA: TGTGCCAGCAGTTACCAGTTAGGGTACACTGAAGCTTTCTTT. This gives the protein CASSYQLGYTEAFF.

This clonotype was picked up a small number of times. The gene calls are TRBV5-6 and TRBJ2-2, with D hard to call. This CDR3 is built from 15 residues. CDR1 and CDR2 (germline): SGHDT, YYEEEE. V lost 3 bases, J lost 4 bases, and 13 bases lay in between. CDR3: CASSSRRVFTGELFF. CDR3 nucleotides: TGTGCCAGCAGCTCCCGACGAGTCTTCACCGGGGAGCTGTTTTTT.

This clonotype appeared a few times. The gene calls are TRBV30 and TRBJ2-7, with TRBD1 matching over 7 bases. Germline values: CDR1 GTSNPN, CDR2 SVGIG (reference sequence). CDR3 length: 14 residues. Trimming cost V 1 base and J 1 base; bases outside gene matches: 4. The CDR3 DNA reads TGTGCCTGGAGTGGGGACAGCTTTTCCTACGAGCAGTACTTC. It is translated as CAWSGDSFSYEQYF.

The table lists this clonotype with a few counts. A read error is the likely source, as a far larger clone sits one nucleotide away. Because it lacks the conserved phenylalanine or tryptophan at the end, this CDR3 is likely a read error. V gene TRBV2 combines with J gene TRBJ2-7, with D unclear. V was clipped by 3 bases and J by 3 bases, with 0 bases between them. The CDR3 runs to 10 residues. Germline assignment: CDR1 SNHLY and CDR2 FYNNEI. The CDR3, as DNA: TGTGCCAGCAGTGACTACGAGCAGTACCTC. Amino acid sequence: CASSDYEQYL.

This clonotype was seen many times. The CDR3 DNA sequence: TGTGCCAGCAGCCAACGGGATGTGGAGACCCAGTACTTC. As protein: CASSQRDVETQYF. This chain links TRBV3-1 with TRBJ2-5; D is perhaps TRBD2 (5 bases). The CDR3 loop spans 13 amino acids. CDR1 is LGHDT, CDR2 YNNKEL, per germline (reference sequence). Trimming removed 2 bases at V and 5 bases at J, with 9 bases between.

Comments on this clonotype: Likely a read error: the CDR3 ends without its conserved phenylalanine or tryptophan. The V and J genes are TRBV28 and TRBJ2-7; tentative D call: TRBD1 (6 bases). Germline-derived CDR1 and CDR2 are MDHEN and SYDVKM. The CDR3 is made up of 15 amino acids. V lost 6 bases to trimming and J lost 3 bases, with 18 bases between them. The CDR3 protein is CASSLGGGGRYEQYL. The CDR3 DNA is TGTGCCAGCAGCCTAGGGGGTGGGGGACGCTACGAGCAGTACCTC.

This clonotype was counted between two and nine times. V usage is TRBV3-1 and J usage is TRBJ1-1, with a tentative D call TRBD1 (5 bases). The CDR3 spans 16 residues. Germline CDR1 is LGHDT and CDR2 is YNNKEL (reference sequence). Trimming shortened V by 0 bases and J by 3 bases, and 14 bases separated the two germline ends. The CDR3 loop reads CASSQDGRQRDTEAFF. CDR3 DNA sequence: TGTGCCAGCAGCCAAGATGGGAGACAGCGGGACACTGAAGCTTTCTTT.

This clonotype was recorded at least ten times. The chain is built from TRBV7-9 and TRBJ2-7; the D is unclear. CDR3 length: 13 amino acids. Germline CDR1 and CDR2: SEHNR and FQNEAQ (reference sequence). The V end was cut by 3 bases, the J end by 6 bases, with 12 bases between. Here the CDR3 reads CASSLGSSGEQYF. The CDR3 DNA follows: TGTGCCAGCAGCTTGGGGTCAAGTGGCGAGCAGTACTTC.

This clonotype was recorded many times. The chain combines TRBV16 with TRBJ1-1; tentative D call: TRBD1 (6 bases). The V end was cut by 7 bases, the J end by 0 bases, with 15 bases between. In germline, CDR1 is KGHSY, CDR2 FQNENV. This CDR3 region has 15 residues. The CDR3 loop reads CASTNRVAMNTEAFF. DNA of the CDR3: TGTGCCAGCACCAACAGGGTCGCCATGAACACTGAAGCTTTCTTT.